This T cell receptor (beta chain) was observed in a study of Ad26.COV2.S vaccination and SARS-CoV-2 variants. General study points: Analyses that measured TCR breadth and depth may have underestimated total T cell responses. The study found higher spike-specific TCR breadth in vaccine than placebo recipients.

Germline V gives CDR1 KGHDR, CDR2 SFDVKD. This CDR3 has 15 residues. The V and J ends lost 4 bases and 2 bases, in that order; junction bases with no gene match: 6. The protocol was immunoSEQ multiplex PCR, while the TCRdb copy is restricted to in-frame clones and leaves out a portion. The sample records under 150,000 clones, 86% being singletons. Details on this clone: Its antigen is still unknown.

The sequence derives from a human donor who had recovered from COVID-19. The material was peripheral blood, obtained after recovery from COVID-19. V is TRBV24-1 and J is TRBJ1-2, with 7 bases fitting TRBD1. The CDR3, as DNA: TGTGCCACCAGTGACAGCAGGACAGGAAACTATGGCTACACCTTC. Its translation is CATSDSRTGNYGYTF.